This T cell receptor (beta chain) is from a study of Ad26.COV2.S vaccination and SARS-CoV-2 variants. Treatment denoted: 19 received Ad26.COV2.S at low or high dose, single or two shots; 5 received placebo; per-sample allocation not given. At day 63 after the first vaccine or placebo injection, samples were drawn. Ad26 vector vaccine expressed Wuhan-strain SARS-CoV-2 spike. V lost 2 bases to trimming and J lost 7 bases, with 17 bases between them. Germline CDR1 reads SGHDN; CDR2 reads FVKESK. This CDR3 is built from 15 residues. The repertoire was sequenced with immunoSEQ multiplex PCR; TCRdb's copy has only in-frame clones and lacks some. The sample comprises 410,000 or so clones, about nine tenths of which are singletons, and 10% to 15% rests with the top ten.

The sequence came from a person aged 18-60 years who received the Ad26.COV2.S COVID-19 vaccine or a placebo. The specimen was peripheral blood, collected in a trial of Ad26.COV2.S vaccine versus placebo. The chain has TRBV14 and TRBJ1-1; D may be TRBD1 (5 bases). The CDR3: CASSQQTGLRGEAFF. In DNA form, the CDR3 reads TGTGCCAGCAGCCAACAAACAGGTTTGCGGGGTGAAGCTTTCTTT.